This paragraph covers one T cell receptor (beta chain) sequence. This sample was taken from a study of T cells after yellow fever vaccination. Whole-study results and caveats: Most primary-vaccination clones recurred post-booster (around 95% CD4, roughly 91% CD8). Clonotypes shared by both compartments, CD4 and CD8, made up a small share.

V lost 3 bases and J lost 2, with 9 bases in between. CDR1 is SGHKS, CDR2 YYEKEE, per germline (reference sequence). The CDR3 has 14 amino acids. Template switching with 5'RACE generated the TCR cDNA and added a universal primer site and UMIs. Via MiXCR, TCRdb re-called the 5' RACE reads, giving one row per CDR3 protein. Of 40,000 to 55,000 distinct CDR3 sequences listed, 5% to 8.5% are singletons. The chain recombines TRBV5-5 with TRBJ2-1; no reliable D call. The sequencing used CD8+ T cells not binding an NS4B(214-222) dextramer, sorted from PBMCs, collected approximately 40 days after the first yellow fever vaccination. The sequence derives from a man younger than 30 who received the YFV17D yellow fever vaccine. The CDR3: CASSYSNTYNEQFF. For the CDR3, the DNA is TGTGCCAGCAGCTATTCAAACACCTACAATGAGCAGTTCTTC.